The T cell receptor (beta chain) under discussion was sequenced for a study of vaccination and CD4 T cells after COVID-19. Looking at the study overall: Post-COVID draws came a median roughly 100 days after diagnosis (range 35 to 161). General study points: The authors studied relatively few convalescent patients and analyzed no early post-infection timepoints.

Described treatment: approximately nine-day PBMC culture with coronavirus spike peptide pools or control peptides (ViraFEST assay). CDR3 length: 12 amino acids. From germline, CDR1 is ENHRY and CDR2 SYGVKD. Between the trimmed V and J ends, which lost 5 bases and 5 bases, there was a span of 10 bases. Researchers used the Oncomine TCR Beta short-read assay to sequence DNA from cultured CD4+ T cells. Via MiXCR, TCRdb re-called the PCR reads, giving one row per CDR3 protein. The sample includes thousands of distinct CDR3 sequences, about 75% of them seen just once. Turning to this clonotype: What it binds is unknown. Since a much larger clone is just one base distant, this may be a read error.

Sequenced sample: CD4+ T cells from blood, cultured in vitro. This chain links TRBV10-3 with TRBJ2-7; TRBD1 might be the D (5 bases). The source of this sequence is a human donor who had recovered from COVID-19. The DNA of the CDR3 is TGTGCCATCAGTCCTGACAGCCACGAGCAGTACTTC. It codes for CAISPDSHEQYF.